Listed here is a single T cell receptor beta chain. As handled by the study authors: Estimation of nucleated cell counts was performed using reference gene primer amplification. TCRdb keeps only in-frame clones here, not all; method: immunoSEQ multiplex PCR. That table furnishes V, J and clone size, whereas the DNA furnished D and trimming. The table lists under 75,000 clones, approximately 80% of them singletons, with around a sixth in the top ten. This sample is part of a study of blood T cell repertoires in COVID-19. Study context: COVID-19 samples from acute and convalescent phases originated in the United States, Italy and Spain. Nucleic acid was either cDNA or gDNA, and it came from T cells, B-cell-depleted T cells, or PBMCs.

This sequence originates from a man between 65 and 85 years old who had recovered from COVID-19. Sequences were obtained from peripheral blood.

The CDR3 protein is CASSVGGDRVVNEQFF. CDR3 sequence (DNA): TGTGCCAGCAGCGTAGGGGGGGACAGGGTGGTCAATGAGCAGTTCTTC. The chain has TRBV9 and TRBJ2-1; 9 nucleotides align to TRBD1. After removal of 0 bases from V and 6 bases from J, the junction contained 7 bases not matched to a gene. Germline CDR1 SGDLS, CDR2 YYNGEE. This CDR3 contains 16 residues.